The 24 T cell receptor beta chains below were found in one sample sequenced in a study of T cell clones after liver transplantation. The table came from immunoSEQ multiplex PCR; TCRdb's copy has only in-frame clones and leaves some out. The table shows tens of thousands of clones, with about nine tenths occurring only once. This specimen consisted of CD4+ T cells from blood, obtained before liver transplant. All receptors derive from a human donor who received a liver transplant.

This sequence joins TRBV29-1 and TRBJ2-5; unclear D gene. Germline values: CDR1 SQVTM, CDR2 ANQGSEA. CDR3 length: 12 amino acids. V was cut by 3 bases and J by 5 bases, with 10 bases left in between. The CDR3 coding sequence is TGCAGCGTTGACCTGAGTGCGGAGACCCAGTACTTC. Encoded protein: CSVDLSAETQYF.

The rearrangement uses TRBV7-2 and TRBJ1-5; D gene uncertain. CDR1 and CDR2 from the germline V gene are SGHTA and FQGNSA. The V end lost 1 base, the J end lost 6 bases, and 10 bases lay between the germline ends. This CDR3 is 14 amino acids long. CDR3 protein: CASSLGPTSQPQHF. Written as DNA, the CDR3 is TGTGCCAGCAGCTTAGGGCCGACTAGTCAGCCCCAGCATTTT.

The CDR3 DNA follows: TGTGCCAGCAGCATGCGGCCCGGTGAAAAACTGTTTTTT. Translation gives CASSMRPGEKLFF. The chain is built from TRBV11-3 and TRBJ1-4, with D uncertain. V was pared by 5 bases and J by 7 bases, with 11 bases between. Per the germline V gene, CDR1 is SGHNT and CDR2 is YENEEA. The CDR3 is made up of 13 amino acids.

The V and J genes are TRBV29-1 and TRBJ2-7; D is unresolved. V lost 3 bases, J lost 0 bases, and 9 bases lay in between. From germline, CDR1 is SQVTM and CDR2 ANQGSEA. This CDR3 has 13 residues. CDR3 residues: CSVDVGNSYEQYF. In DNA form, the CDR3 reads TGCAGCGTTGATGTTGGGAACTCCTACGAGCAGTACTTC.

This clone was observed a handful of times. The chain couples TRBV7-8 to TRBJ2-1; tentatively, D is TRBD1 or TRBD2 (7 bases each). Germline CDR1 SGHVS, CDR2 FQNEAQ. This CDR3 comprises 11 residues. Trimming removed 4 bases from V and 12 bases from J, with 10 bases in between. The CDR3 region has the DNA TGTGCCAGCAGCTCAGGGGGGGTGCAGTTCTTC. Amino acids: CASSSGGVQFF.

The genes are TRBV2 and TRBJ2-1, with D perhaps TRBD2 (5 bases). There are 13 residues in the CDR3. Between the trimmed V and J ends, which lost 6 bases and 8 bases, there was a span of 14 bases. The germline CDR1 and CDR2 sequences are SNHLY and FYNNEI. Here the CDR3 DNA reads TGTGCCAGCAGCGGTCGTGACGGGGATGAGCAGTTCTTC. It translates to CASSGRDGDEQFF. Drawing the rest from reference TRBV2 and TRBJ2-1, the complete variable domain is EPEVTQTPSHQVTQMGQEVILRCVPISNHLYFYWYRQILGQKVEFLVSFYNNEISEKSEIFDDQFSVERPDGSNFTLKIRSTKLEDSAMYFCASSGRDGDEQFFGPGTRLTVL.

The chain uses TRBV5-1 and TRBJ2-3; 8 nucleotides align to TRBD2. V lost 10 bases and J lost 6; bases outside the gene matches: 13. The V gene's germline CDR1 is SGHRS and CDR2 YFSETQ. The CDR3 consists of 14 residues. The CDR3 DNA reads TGCGCCTCCCAGCGGGGACTAGAGGGTGATACGCAGTATTTT. It codes for CASQRGLEGDTQYF.

The chain couples TRBV19 to TRBJ1-5; 8 nucleotides match TRBD1. The germline V gene has CDR1 LNHDA and CDR2 SQIVND (reference sequence). V lost 7 bases, J lost 3 bases, and 8 bases stayed unmatched. The CDR3 spans 15 residues. Here the CDR3 reads CASKRSQGDNQPQHF. The CDR3, as DNA: TGTGCCAGTAAACGATCACAGGGGGACAATCAGCCCCAGCATTTT.

The chain is built from TRBV19 and TRBJ2-7, with TRBD1 matching 11 bases. The CDR3 runs 15 residues. V was pared by 8 bases and J by 6 bases, with 12 bases of the junction left unmatched. Germline V gives CDR1 LNHDA, CDR2 SQIVND (reference sequence). CDR3 protein: CASSTGQGAFAEQYF. The CDR3 bases are TGTGCCAGTTCAACCGGACAGGGGGCCTTCGCCGAGCAGTACTTC.

This rearrangement joins TRBV7-2 to TRBJ2-3, with a weak D call TRBD2 (6 bases). This CDR3 spans 15 amino acids. Looked up from germline, CDR1 is SGHTA and CDR2 is FQGNSA. V lost 4 bases and J 3 bases, leaving 14 bases between the germline ends. The CDR3 DNA is TGTGCCAGCAGCTCCCTGGCTGGGGGGACAGATACGCAGTATTTT. Protein sequence: CASSSLAGGTDTQYF.

V and J are TRBV19 and TRBJ1-1; 7 positions agree with TRBD1. Per the germline V gene, CDR1 is LNHDA and CDR2 is SQIVND (reference sequence). The CDR3 is 15 amino acids. J lost 4 bases, V lost 5 bases, and 10 bases had no gene match. The CDR3 sequence: CASSPQTGISTEAFF. The CDR3 DNA reads as TGTGCCAGTAGTCCTCAGACAGGGATCAGCACTGAAGCTTTCTTT.

V is TRBV5-4 and J is TRBJ1-2; 10 bases map to TRBD1. Trimming removed 6 bases from V and 7 bases from J; junction bases left unmatched: 6. The CDR3 sequence is 13 residues long. Germline V gene data show CDR1 as SGHNT and CDR2 as YYREEE (reference sequence). CDR3 loop: CASKRQGAFGYTF. The CDR3 DNA reads TGTGCCAGCAAGCGACAGGGGGCTTTTGGCTACACCTTC.

This clone has only one observation. The J gene is TRBJ2-7, the V gene TRBV18; D is possibly TRBD1 (6 bases). V was trimmed by 3 bases and J by 3 bases, leaving 9 bases between them. The CDR3 loop spans 13 amino acids. Germline values: CDR1 KGHSH, CDR2 LQKENI. CDR3 in amino acids: CASSPRDIYEQYF. The CDR3 DNA is TGTGCCAGCTCACCTCGGGACATCTACGAGCAGTACTTC.

In this sample, this clone turned up once. The chain has TRBV7-2 and TRBJ2-6, with D perhaps matching TRBD1 or TRBD2 (6 bases each). Germline V gives CDR1 SGHTA, CDR2 FQGNSA. V was clipped by 3 bases and J by 0 bases, with 12 bases between them. This CDR3 comprises 17 residues. The CDR3 DNA reads TGTGCCAGCAGCTTGAGAGGGGGGAGCTCTGGGGCCAACGTCCTGACTTTC. Translating gives CASSLRGGSSGANVLTF.

The table lists this clone with a few counts. The chain uses TRBV7-9 and TRBJ1-5, with 8 bases matching TRBD1. The CDR3 is 15 amino acids. Losses at the gene ends were 4 bases for V and 2 bases for J; bases not matched to a gene: 4. CDR1 is SEHNR, CDR2 FQNEAQ, per germline (reference sequence). The CDR3 coding sequence is TGTGCCAGCAGCTCAACAGGGGGGGGCAATCAGCCCCAGCATTTT. Amino acids: CASSSTGGGNQPQHF.

In nucleotides, the CDR3 is TGTGCCAGCAGTGGGTTTCTAGCGGGACTCTACAATGAGCAGTTCTTC. Its translation: CASSGFLAGLYNEQFF. The V and J genes are TRBV6-1 and TRBJ2-1; 9 bases line up with TRBD2. Germline CDR1 and CDR2: MNHNS and SASEGT. The CDR3 covers 16 residues. V was pared by 4 bases and J by 3 bases, with 7 bases of the junction left unmatched.

The rearrangement joins TRBV7-2 to TRBJ2-1; 13 bases are a match to TRBD2. Germline CDR1 is SGHTA and CDR2 is FQGNSA. The CDR3 extends over 15 amino acids. J was trimmed by 6 bases and V by 5 bases; bases with no gene match: 4. The chain's CDR3 is CASSPGTSGTNEQFF. For the CDR3, the DNA is TGTGCCAGCAGCCCAGGGACTAGCGGGACCAATGAGCAGTTCTTC.

CDR3 protein: CASQWGDREEAEAFF. The CDR3 bases are TGCGCCAGCCAGTGGGGGGACAGGGAAGAGGCTGAAGCTTTCTTT. This chain links TRBV5-1 with TRBJ1-1; the match to TRBD1 covers 9 bases. Germline V CDR1 and CDR2: SGHRS, YFSETQ. The CDR3 contains 15 residues. Trimming took 7 bases from V and 6 from J; bases not matched to a gene: 13. Full variable domain (rest looked up from reference TRBV5-1 and TRBJ1-1): KAGVTQTPRYLIKTRGQQVTLSCSPISGHRSVSWYQQTPGQGLQFLFEYFSETQRNKGNFPGRFSGRQFSNSRSEMNVSTLELGDSALYLCASQWGDREEAEAFFGQGTRLTVV.

This rearrangement joins TRBV14 to TRBJ1-1; perhaps TRBD1 as D (5 bases). Germline V lookup: CDR1 SGHDN, CDR2 FVKESK. Trimming pared 1 base from V and 4 bases from J, leaving 13 bases between. This CDR3 is 15 amino acids long. The CDR3 protein is CASSQVQGLVTEAFF. In DNA, the CDR3 is TGTGCCAGCAGCCAAGTGCAGGGTTTGGTCACTGAAGCTTTCTTT.

Remarks on this clone: Its ends do not fully match the called genes, so a read error is possible. The V gene is TRBV11-2, the J gene TRBJ2-1; D perhaps matches TRBD2 (5 bases). The germline V gene has CDR1 SGHAT and CDR2 FQNNGV. The CDR3 covers 14 residues. The CDR3 DNA reads TGTGCCGGCAGCCCCCTGGTAGGGAGCAATGAGCAGTTCTTC. Amino acid sequence: CAGSPLVGSNEQFF.

The chain joins TRBV30 to TRBJ1-2, with TRBD1 as a possible D gene (6 bases). The V gene lost 3 bases and the J gene lost 6 bases, with 14 bases spanning the gap. CDR1 and CDR2 (germline): GTSNPN, SVGIG (reference sequence). CDR3 length equals 13 residues. DNA for the CDR3: TGTGCCTGGAGAAGTACAGGGAAGGATGGCTACACCTTC. Protein product: CAWRSTGKDGYTF.

The CDR3 loop is CASSPNVQGPGNTIYF. For the CDR3, the DNA is TGTGCCAGCTCACCCAACGTCCAGGGACCTGGAAACACCATATATTTT. The chain combines TRBV18 with TRBJ1-3; possibly TRBD1 for D (5 bases). The germline CDR1 and CDR2 sequences are KGHSH and LQKENI. The CDR3 spans 16 residues. V dropped 3 bases and J dropped 2 bases, with 14 bases sitting between them. The full variable domain, with the rest looked up from reference TRBV18 and TRBJ1-3, is NAGVMQNPRHLVRRRGQEARLRCSPMKGHSHVYWYRQLPEEGLKFMVYLQKENIIDESGMPKERFSAEFPKEGPSILRIQQVVRGDSAAYFCASSPNVQGPGNTIYFGEGSWLTVV.

The chain links TRBV27 to TRBJ1-5; no firm D call. The CDR3 runs to 17 residues. V gave up 1 base and J gave up 4 bases, with 17 bases separating them. The germline V gene has CDR1 MNHEY and CDR2 SMNVEV (reference sequence). The CDR3 is CASSLYGQQPYNQPQHF. CDR3 sequence (DNA): TGTGCCAGCAGTTTATACGGTCAACAGCCTTATAATCAGCCCCAGCATTTT.

The chain combines TRBV5-5 with TRBJ1-3, with D maybe TRBD1 (6 bases). From germline, CDR1 is SGHKS and CDR2 YYEKEE (reference sequence). Trimming pared 4 bases from V and 2 bases from J, leaving 16 bases between. The CDR3 is made up of 16 amino acids. The CDR3 region has the DNA TGTGCCAGCAGCATCCTCCAGGGGAACACTGGAAACACCATATATTTT. It specifies CASSILQGNTGNTIYF.